This entry lists 7 T cell receptor beta chains sequenced from one sample in a study of CD8 T cells in Susac syndrome. Reverse transcription of about 0.5 to 1 ug RNA was carried out with random hexamers. Via MiXCR, TCRdb re-called the immunoSEQ multiplex PCR reads, giving one row per CDR3 protein. The sample holds about 150,000 distinct CDR3 sequences, around 95% seen once. Sequencing was done on a sample of CD8+ T cells from PBMCs. Every receptor here comes from a human donor with multiple sclerosis.

V usage is TRBV30 and J usage is TRBJ2-3; D may be TRBD1 (6 bases). Germline V gives CDR1 GTSNPN, CDR2 SVGIG (reference sequence). V gave up 6 bases and J gave up 1 base, with 8 bases separating them. The length of the CDR3 is 12 residues. This chain's CDR3 is CACRQGTDTQYF. The CDR3, as DNA: TGTGCCTGCCGACAGGGCACAGATACGCAGTATTTT.

The CDR3 DNA sequence: TGCGCCAGCAGCCACAATAACGGGGATGGCTACACCTTC. This codes for CASSHNNGDGYTF. The chain has TRBV4-1 and TRBJ1-2; no clear D gene. The V end lost 3 bases, the J end lost 6 bases, and 11 bases lay between the germline ends. The CDR3 consists of 13 residues. CDR1 is MGHRA and CDR2 is YSYEKL in the germline V gene.

Only one count was recorded for this clonotype. The chain recombines TRBV3-1 with TRBJ2-1; no clear D gene. With 2 bases removed from V and 8 bases from J, the gap between germline ends came to 13 bases. Germline V gene sequence: CDR1 LGHDT, CDR2 YNNKEL (reference sequence). There are 14 residues in the CDR3. The CDR3 nucleotides read TGTGCCAGCAGCCAATCCCCGGACGAGGATGAGCAGTTCTTC. Protein: CASSQSPDEDEQFF.

The V gene is TRBV29-1, the J gene TRBJ2-3; 7 bases match TRBD1. Germline V CDR1 and CDR2: SQVTM, ANQGSEA. This CDR3 spans 17 amino acids. Trimming at V came to 1 base and at J to 2 bases, leaving 12 bases not matched to a gene. The CDR3 loop reads CSVEGPDRPELTDTQYF. The CDR3 nucleotides read TGCAGCGTTGAAGGACCGGACAGGCCCGAGCTCACAGATACGCAGTATTTT.

The chain is built from TRBV12-2 and TRBJ1-1. TRBV12-2 represents a pseudogene. This CDR3 is built from 12 residues. The CDR3 nucleotides read TGTGCAAGTCGCTTACAGAACACTGAAGCTTTCTTT. It yields the protein CASRLQNTEAFF.

V gene TRBV5-1 combines with J gene TRBJ2-7; no clear D. V was pared by 4 bases and J by 3 bases, with 11 bases between. Germline CDR1 is SGHRS and CDR2 is YFSETQ. The CDR3 contains 13 residues. The CDR3: CASSLDPGYEQYV. In DNA form, the CDR3 reads TGCGCCAGCAGCCTCGACCCGGGCTACGAGCAGTACGTC.

The chain has TRBV19 and TRBJ2-2; D ambiguous. V dropped 6 bases and J dropped 4 bases, with 6 bases sitting between them. The germline V gene encodes CDR1 LNHDA and CDR2 SQIVND (reference sequence). This CDR3 has 12 amino acids. CDR3 residues: CASRVTTGELFF. CDR3 coding DNA: TGTGCCAGTAGAGTTACCACCGGGGAGCTGTTTTTT.